The T cell receptor (beta chain) under discussion was sequenced for a study of shared clonotypes between healthy human individuals (dated by TCRdb to 2018 to 2021). Broadly, across the study: The cohort comprised a couple of women and a few men aged 18 to 49 years. For each donor, CD4 naive and CD4 memory were each run on three plates, CD8 naive on two plates, and CD8 memory on one plate. Libraries were prepared and TCR repertoires were sequenced by different laboratories using diverse techniques, in order to increase sequencing depth and limit assay-specific biases. Blood TCR repertoires of roughly 5 healthy adults were deeply sequenced to estimate repertoire size and the extent of clonotype sharing between individuals. Leukapheresis yielded between about 0.9 and 8.9 billion PBMCs per donor.

Findings and caveats that apply to the study as a whole: Naive subsets generally had larger estimated clonotype richness than memory subsets. About 5% of naive CD4, around 3.6% of naive CD8, roughly 2.4% of memory CD4, and 0.4% of memory CD8 clonotypes were shared across several donors. Only blood was sampled, and tissue TCR repertoires likely differ from those in blood. The genetic and exposure-history diversity represented was limited by the small number of donors. Compared with non-shared clonotypes, the clonotypes found in all four sorted-subset donors had higher generation probabilities. Based on pairwise subsampling, the degree of clonotype sharing among donors was expected to be affected by sequencing depth. Incomplete sequencing was indicated by rarefaction of sorted-subset datasets, despite the large sequencing depth.

Comment on this clone: It lacks a known antigen. It has no much larger one-base neighbor in the sample; base qualities were not kept.

Using the deep immunoSEQ assay, multiplex PCR amplified TCR CDR3 regions from genomic DNA. Extracted genomic DNA from each cell subset was spread evenly across all wells of several immunoSEQ 96-well plates, with each plate serving as a replicate. For sorted subsets, 200 ng of genomic DNA, equivalent to 30,000 or so T cell genomes, went into each replicate PCR. Purified libraries were quantified with a Qubit 3.0 fluorometer, sized on a Bioanalyzer 2100, and re-quantified with the KAPA Library Quantification kit. Every immunoSEQ 96-well plate was sequenced on a separate single-read 150-cycle Illumina NextSeq 550 flow cell. Per the source publication's procedure: Because the immunoSEQ output included only junctional sequences and no quality scores, the filtering could not be the same as the filtering used for full-length reads. Sequences were annotated with PyIR, a Python wrapper for IgBLAST v1.9, and V/J genes and CDR3 were assigned using IMGT germline references. Any read was removed if the V/J assignment was weak (E-value above 1e-6), the CDR3 was missing, or the read contained stop codons, out-of-frame junctions, or ambiguous translated residues. V3J clonotypes were defined by identical inferred V gene, J gene, and CDR3 amino acid sequence. Percentage overlap between repertoires was computed as shared unique clonotypes divided by the size of the smaller repertoire. RTK rarefaction, the Chao1 estimator, and Recon v2.1 estimates of unobserved clonotypes were used to assess repertoire richness. Generation probabilities for all TCRbeta clonotypes obtained by the gDNA method from four donors were computed using OLGA. As stored in TCRdb, this immuneACCESS dataset retains in-frame rearrangements with V and J assigned. A fraction of the clones does not appear; measured against another copy, unresolved V genes explain less than half of the discrepancy, and the remainder lacks a known reason. Clonal size and the V and J genes are those of that table, whereas D and trimming came from the DNA. A total of more than 1.2 million clones appear in this sample, approximately 98.5% of them only once. The ten biggest clones cover 0.36% of the sample.

Including the terminal cysteine and phenylalanine, the CDR3 comprises 14 residues. Here the CDR3 DNA is all that survives: 42 bases in frame from base 1. V sheds 1 base and J sheds 4 bases, leaving 9 bases between their ends. The germline V gene (reference sequence) gives CDR1 as SEHNR and CDR2 as FQNEAQ. Healthy HIV-negative adults with no recently reported acute infections or vaccinations were included as donors. All donors were Caucasian adults living in Nashville, Tennessee, USA. CD4+ T cells were enriched by magnetic negative selection, after which naive cells were positively selected on CD45RA and the negative fraction was taken as the memory subset. Blood was obtained by leukapheresis, after which PBMCs were separated by Ficoll-Histopaque density gradient centrifugation and cryopreserved in liquid nitrogen vapor phase. Purity and quantity of every magnetically sorted T cell population were checked by analytical flow cytometry. From each sorted fraction, genomic DNA was isolated and quantified by UV absorbance on a Nanodrop 2000c.

The rearrangement combines TRBV7-9 with TRBJ2-3; the D gene is possibly TRBD1, with 5 bases matching. The sequence came from a man aged 25-45 years in good health. The sequencing sample was made of naive CD4+ T cells sorted from blood. Sample cell subset or site, as interpreted from the label and publication: CD45RA+ positively selected. The DNA sequence follows: TGTGCCAGCAGCTTAGGCAGGGCAGCAGATACGCAGTATTTT. Its translation is CASSLGRAADTQYF.